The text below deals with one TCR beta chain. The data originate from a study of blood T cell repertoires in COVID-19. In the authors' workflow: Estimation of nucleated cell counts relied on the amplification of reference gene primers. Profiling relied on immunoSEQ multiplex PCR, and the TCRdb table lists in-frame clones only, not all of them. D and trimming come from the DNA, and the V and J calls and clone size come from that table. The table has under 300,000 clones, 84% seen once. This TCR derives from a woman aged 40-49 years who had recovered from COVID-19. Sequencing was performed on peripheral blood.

CDR3: CASSLLNRDRDNYGYTF. For the CDR3, the DNA is TGTGCCAGCAGTTTATTAAACCGGGACAGGGATAACTATGGCTACACCTTC. The V gene is TRBV28, the J gene TRBJ1-2, with 9 bases matching TRBD1. The CDR3 length is 17 residues. The V segment lost 1 base and the J segment 1 base; nucleotides outside the gene matches: 7. From germline, CDR1 is MDHEN and CDR2 SYDVKM.